Included here is one TCR beta chain sequence, with context. This sample was taken from a study of blood T cell repertoires in COVID-19. Study-wide context: The analysed material was cDNA or gDNA that came from T cells, B-cell-depleted T cells, or PBMCs.

In the authors' workflow: Scientists estimated how many nucleated cells there were by amplifying reference gene primers. Sequencing was performed with immunoSEQ multiplex PCR; in TCRdb, only in-frame clones are kept and a portion is missing. V and J calls and clone size follow that table, whereas D and trimming were derived from the DNA. The sample contains under 100,000 clones, around four fifths of which appear only once. Trimming removed 5 bases at V and 8 bases at J, with 13 bases between. This CDR3 region has 13 residues. Germline lookup yields CDR1 SGHTA and CDR2 FQGNSA. The receptor was isolated from a man in his fifties or sixties with acute or convalescent COVID-19. The J gene is TRBJ1-3, the V gene TRBV7-2; D might be TRBD1 (5 bases). Sequenced sample: peripheral blood. CDR3 DNA: TGTGCCAGCAGCCTGGGACTGCCGGACACCATATATTTT. This encodes CASSLGLPDTIYF.